This T cell receptor (beta chain) derives from a study of T cells in Graves' hyperthyroidism and ophthalmopathy. The study, taken as a whole, reports: Most thyroid clonotypes expanded above 0.001 were also detected in blood.

Germline CDR1 reads MNHEY; CDR2 reads SMNVEV (reference sequence). The CDR3 has 15 amino acids. J gave up 7 bases and V 6 bases, and 12 bases lay outside the gene matches. Template material for amplifying TCR beta CDR3 regions consisted of RNA transcripts. HTBI primers drove first-round RT-PCR of the TCR CDR3. TCRdb reprocessed the multiplex PCR reads via MiXCR and lists one record per CDR3 protein. The sample has under 400,000 distinct CDR3 sequences; under 25% are singletons. This clonotype came up many times. Its antigen is still unknown. Exclusions: uncontrolled infection, other autoimmune disease, pregnancy, lactation. PBMCs stemmed from around 10 ml fresh peripheral blood.

The clonotype was recovered from a woman between 45 and 60 years old with Graves' hyperthyroidism. This rearrangement joins TRBV27 to TRBJ1-5; 7 positions agree with TRBD1. Sequenced: blood. CDR3 bases: TGTGCCAGCAGGCGCGAAGGGGGCGCTTACCAGCCCCAGCATTTT. Residues: CASRREGGAYQPQHF.